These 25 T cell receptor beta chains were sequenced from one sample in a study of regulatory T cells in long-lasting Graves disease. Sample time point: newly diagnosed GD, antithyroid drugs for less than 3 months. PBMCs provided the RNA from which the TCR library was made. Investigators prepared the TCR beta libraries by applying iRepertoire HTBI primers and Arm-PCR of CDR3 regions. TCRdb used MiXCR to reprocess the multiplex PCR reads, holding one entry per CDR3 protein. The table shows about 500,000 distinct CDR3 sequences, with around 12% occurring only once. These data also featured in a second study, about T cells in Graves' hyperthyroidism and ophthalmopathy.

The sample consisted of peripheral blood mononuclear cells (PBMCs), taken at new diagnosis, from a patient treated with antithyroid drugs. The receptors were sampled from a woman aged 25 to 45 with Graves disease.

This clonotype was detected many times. CDR3 region: CASGTGVGEYQPQHF. CDR3 sequence (DNA): TGTGCCAGCGGCACCGGGGTTGGGGAGTATCAGCCCCAGCATTTT. The rearrangement joins TRBV28 to TRBJ1-5; D uncertain. The V gene's germline CDR1 is MDHEN and CDR2 SYDVKM. Trimming took 8 bases from V and 5 from J, leaving 19 bases between them. The CDR3 length is 15 residues.

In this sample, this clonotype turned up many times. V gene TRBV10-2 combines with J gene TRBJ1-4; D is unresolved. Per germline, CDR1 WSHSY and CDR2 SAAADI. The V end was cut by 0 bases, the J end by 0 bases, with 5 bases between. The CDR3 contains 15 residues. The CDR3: CASSESWATNEKLFF. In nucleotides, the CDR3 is TGCGCCAGCAGTGAGTCGTGGGCAACTAATGAAAAACTGTTTTTT.

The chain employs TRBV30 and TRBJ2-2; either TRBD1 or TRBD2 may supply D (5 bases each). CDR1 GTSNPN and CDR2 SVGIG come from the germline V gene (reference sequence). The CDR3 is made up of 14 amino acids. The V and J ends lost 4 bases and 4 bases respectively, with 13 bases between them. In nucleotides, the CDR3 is TGTGCCTGGAATGTAGGGACCGGCACCGGGGAGCTGTTTTTT. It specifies CAWNVGTGTGELFF.

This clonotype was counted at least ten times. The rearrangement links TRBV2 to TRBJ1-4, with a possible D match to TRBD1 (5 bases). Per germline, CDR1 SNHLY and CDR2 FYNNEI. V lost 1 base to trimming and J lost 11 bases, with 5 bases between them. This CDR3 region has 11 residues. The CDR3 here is CASSEGGKLFF. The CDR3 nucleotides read TGTGCCAGCAGTGAAGGGGGGAAACTGTTTTTT.

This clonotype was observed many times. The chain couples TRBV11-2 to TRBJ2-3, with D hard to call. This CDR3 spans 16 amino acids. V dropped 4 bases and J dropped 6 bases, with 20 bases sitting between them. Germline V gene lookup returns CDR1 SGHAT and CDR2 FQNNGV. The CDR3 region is CASSWAPGYPPDTQYF. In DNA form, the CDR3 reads TGTGCCAGCAGCTGGGCGCCGGGCTATCCTCCCGATACGCAGTATTTT.

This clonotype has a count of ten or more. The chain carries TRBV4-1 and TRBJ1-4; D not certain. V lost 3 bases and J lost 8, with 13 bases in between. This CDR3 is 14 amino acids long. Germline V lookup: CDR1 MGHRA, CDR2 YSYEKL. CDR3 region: CASSQDAESEKLFF. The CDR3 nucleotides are TGCGCCAGCAGCCAGGACGCAGAAAGCGAAAAACTGTTTTTT.

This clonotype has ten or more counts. This chain's CDR3 is CASSPGRLETQYF. The CDR3 DNA sequence: TGTGCCAGCTCCCCAGGACGCCTTGAGACCCAGTACTTC. The genes are TRBV18 and TRBJ2-5; D is ambiguous. The CDR3 length is 13 residues. V lost 6 bases and J 5 bases, leaving 13 bases between the germline ends. Germline assignment: CDR1 KGHSH and CDR2 LQKENI.

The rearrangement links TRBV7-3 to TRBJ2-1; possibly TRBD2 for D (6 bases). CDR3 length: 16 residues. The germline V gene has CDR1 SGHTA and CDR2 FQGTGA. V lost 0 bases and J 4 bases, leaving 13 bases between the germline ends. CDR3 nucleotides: TGTGCCAGCAGCTTAACGGGCGGGGAAGGGTACAATGAGCAGTTCTTC. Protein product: CASSLTGGEGYNEQFF.

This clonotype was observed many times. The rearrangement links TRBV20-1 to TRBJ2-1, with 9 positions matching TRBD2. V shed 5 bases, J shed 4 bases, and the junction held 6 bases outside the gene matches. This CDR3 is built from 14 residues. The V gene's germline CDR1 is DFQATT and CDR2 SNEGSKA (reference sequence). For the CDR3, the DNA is TGCAGTGCTTACAGCGGGGGGATATACAATGAGCAGTTCTTC. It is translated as CSAYSGGIYNEQFF.

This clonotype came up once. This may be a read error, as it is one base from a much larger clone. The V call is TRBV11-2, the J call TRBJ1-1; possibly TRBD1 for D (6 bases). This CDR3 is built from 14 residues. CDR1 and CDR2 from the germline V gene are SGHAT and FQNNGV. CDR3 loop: CAGREDRGSTEAFF. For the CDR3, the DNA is TGTGCCGGCAGAGAGGACAGAGGGAGCACTGAAGCTTTCTTT. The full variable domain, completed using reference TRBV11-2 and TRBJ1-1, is EAGVAQSPRYKIIEKRQSVAFWCNPISGHATLYWYQQILGQGPKLLIQFQNNGVVDDSQLPKDRFSAERLKGVDSTLKIQPAKLEDSAVYLCAGREDRGSTEAFFGQGTRLTVV.

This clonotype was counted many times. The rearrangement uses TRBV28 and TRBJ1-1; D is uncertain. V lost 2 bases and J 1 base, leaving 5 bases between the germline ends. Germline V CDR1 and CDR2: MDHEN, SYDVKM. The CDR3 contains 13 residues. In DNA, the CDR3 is TGTGCCAGCAGTTTACCAGAGAACACTGAAGCTTTCTTT. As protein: CASSLPENTEAFF.

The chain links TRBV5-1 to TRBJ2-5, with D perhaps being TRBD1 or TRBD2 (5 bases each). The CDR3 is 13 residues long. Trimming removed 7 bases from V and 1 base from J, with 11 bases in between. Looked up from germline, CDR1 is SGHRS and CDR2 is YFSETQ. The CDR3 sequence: CASGRDRQETQYF. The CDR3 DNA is TGCGCCAGCGGCCGGGACCGCCAAGAGACCCAGTACTTC.

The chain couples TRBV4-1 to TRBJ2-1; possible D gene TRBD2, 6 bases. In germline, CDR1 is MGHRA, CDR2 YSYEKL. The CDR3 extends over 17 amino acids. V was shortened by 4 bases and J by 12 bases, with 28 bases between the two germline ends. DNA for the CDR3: TGCGCCAGCAGCCGCCTGCCGGGACTGACCCCCAGCGTGTGGCAGTTCTTC. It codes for CASSRLPGLTPSVWQFF.

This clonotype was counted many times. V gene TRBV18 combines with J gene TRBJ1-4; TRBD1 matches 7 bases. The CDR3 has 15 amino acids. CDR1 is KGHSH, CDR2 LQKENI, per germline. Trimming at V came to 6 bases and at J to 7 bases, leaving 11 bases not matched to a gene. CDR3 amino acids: CASSRTGASPEKLFF. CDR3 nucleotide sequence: TGTGCCAGCTCGCGAACAGGGGCTTCTCCTGAAAAACTGTTTTTT.

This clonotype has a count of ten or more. The CDR3 sequence is CASRSYRGNEKLFF. The CDR3 nucleotides read TGTGCCAGCAGGTCGTATCGTGGTAATGAAAAACTGTTTTTT. The J gene is TRBJ1-4, the V gene TRBV11-2; D unresolved. The CDR3 loop spans 14 amino acids. The germline V gene has CDR1 SGHAT and CDR2 FQNNGV. V lost 6 bases to trimming and J lost 4 bases, with 12 bases between them.

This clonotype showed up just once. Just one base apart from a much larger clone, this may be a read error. The CDR3 nucleotides read TGTGCCAGTAGTACGCGATACAGCAAAACCTACGAGCAGTTCTTC. It yields the protein CASSTRYSKTYEQFF. The rearrangement links TRBV19 to TRBJ2-7; no definite D call. The J call may be faulty, since TRBJ2-1 better matches the DNA end. Germline values: CDR1 LNHDA, CDR2 SQIVND (reference sequence). The CDR3 loop spans 15 amino acids.

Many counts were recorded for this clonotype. Here the CDR3 reads CASSERQGTEAFF. CDR3 nucleotide sequence: TGTGCCAGCAGTGAAAGGCAGGGAACCGAAGCTTTCTTT. V usage is TRBV2 and J usage is TRBJ1-1, with D possibly being TRBD1 (5 bases). The germline V gene encodes CDR1 SNHLY and CDR2 FYNNEI. The CDR3 consists of 13 residues. The V end was cut by 2 bases, the J end by 8 bases, with 12 bases between.

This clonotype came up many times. CDR3 residues: CASSEVRGKTEAFF. DNA of the CDR3: TGTGCCAGCAGTGAAGTCAGGGGAAAGACTGAAGCTTTCTTT. The V gene is TRBV6-1, the J gene TRBJ1-1, with a possible D match to TRBD1 (6 bases). This CDR3 region has 14 residues. V was trimmed by 1 base and J by 5 bases, leaving 11 bases between them. The germline CDR1 and CDR2 sequences are MNHNS and SASEGT.

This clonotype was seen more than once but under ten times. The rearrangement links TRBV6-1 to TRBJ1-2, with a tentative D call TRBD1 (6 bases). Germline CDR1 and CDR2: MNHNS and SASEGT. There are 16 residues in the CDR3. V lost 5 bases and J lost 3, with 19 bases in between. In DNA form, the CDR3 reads TGTGCCAGCAGTCTACCGCAACAGGGCGAAGACTATGGCTACACCTTC. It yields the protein CASSLPQQGEDYGYTF.

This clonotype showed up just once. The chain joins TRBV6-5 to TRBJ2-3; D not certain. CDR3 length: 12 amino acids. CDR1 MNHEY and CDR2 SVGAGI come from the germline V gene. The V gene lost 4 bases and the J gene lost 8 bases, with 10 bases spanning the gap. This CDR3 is CASSSSGGTQYF. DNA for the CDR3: TGTGCCAGCAGTTCGTCCGGTGGTACGCAGTATTTT.

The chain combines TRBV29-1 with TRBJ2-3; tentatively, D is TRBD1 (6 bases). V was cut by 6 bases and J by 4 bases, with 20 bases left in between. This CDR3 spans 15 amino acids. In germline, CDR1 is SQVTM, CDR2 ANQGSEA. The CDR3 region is CSVSAWDKEADTQYF. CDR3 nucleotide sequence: TGCAGCGTATCAGCGTGGGACAAGGAGGCAGATACGCAGTATTTT.

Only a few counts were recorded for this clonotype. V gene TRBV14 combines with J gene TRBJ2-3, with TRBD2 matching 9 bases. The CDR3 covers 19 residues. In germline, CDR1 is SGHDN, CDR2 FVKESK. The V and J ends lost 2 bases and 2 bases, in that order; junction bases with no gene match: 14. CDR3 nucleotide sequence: TGTGCCAGCAGCCAACCAGACCCGGGACTAGCCGATCCCACAGATACGCAGTATTTT. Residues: CASSQPDPGLADPTDTQYF.

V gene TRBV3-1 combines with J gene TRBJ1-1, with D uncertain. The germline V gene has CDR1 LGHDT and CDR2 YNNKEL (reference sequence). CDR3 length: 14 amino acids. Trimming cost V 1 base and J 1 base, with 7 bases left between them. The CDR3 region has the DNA TGTGCCAGCAGCCAAGGTTGGCAGAACACTGAAGCTTTCTTT. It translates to CASSQGWQNTEAFF.

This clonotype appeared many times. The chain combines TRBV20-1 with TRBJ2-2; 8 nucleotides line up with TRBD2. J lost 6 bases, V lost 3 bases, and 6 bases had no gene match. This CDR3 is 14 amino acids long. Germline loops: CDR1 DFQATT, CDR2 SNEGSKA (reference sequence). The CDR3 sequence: CSARNAGGPGELFF. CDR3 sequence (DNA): TGCAGTGCTAGGAATGCGGGAGGTCCCGGGGAGCTGTTTTTT.

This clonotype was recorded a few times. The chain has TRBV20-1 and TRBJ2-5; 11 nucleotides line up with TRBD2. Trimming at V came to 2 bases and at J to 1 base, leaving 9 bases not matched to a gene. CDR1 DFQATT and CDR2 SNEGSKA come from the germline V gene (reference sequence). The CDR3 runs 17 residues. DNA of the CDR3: TGCAGTGCTAGACCCTTACTAGCGGGAGTTCGCCAAGAGACCCAGTACTTC. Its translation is CSARPLLAGVRQETQYF.